This T cell receptor beta chain is drawn from a study of blood T cell repertoires in COVID-19. Overall study: T cells, B-cell-depleted T cells, or PBMCs supplied cDNA or gDNA.

This clone was found a few times. Enrollees, roughly 18 to 89 years old, lived in 25 or so US areas. Exposed volunteers were people who met a COVID-19 case within 2 weeks before study entry. The V end lost 4 bases, the J end lost 0 bases, and 7 bases lay between the germline ends. Per the germline V gene, CDR1 is MNHEY and CDR2 is SMNVEV (reference sequence). This CDR3 has 14 amino acids. Original processing methods: Reference gene primer amplification in the assay estimated nucleated cell counts. The assay was immunoSEQ multiplex PCR, and TCRdb's table has in-frame clones only and misses some. V and J calls and clone size are copied from that table; D and trimming were computed from the DNA. The sample lists roughly 240,000 clones, approximately 83% occurring once.

The clonotype was recovered from a woman between 40 and 50 years old who had been exposed to COVID-19. The sequencing sample was made of PBMCs or T cells enriched from blood (not recorded which). The chain joins TRBV27 to TRBJ2-1, with no clear D. The CDR3 protein is CASSSFRSYNEQFF. The CDR3 DNA is TGTGCCAGCAGTTCCTTCCGCTCCTACAATGAGCAGTTCTTC.